This T cell receptor beta chain comes out of a study of cytomegalovirus exposure and HLA in healthy donors. Whole-study results and caveats: After further analysis at a later stage, roughly 15,000 TCR beta sequences were associated with HLA alleles at 0.05 false discovery rate. The study recorded 164 TCR beta chains that were cytomegalovirus-associated. Earlier analysis yielded a pattern in which most TCR beta V segments were productive about 87% or about 30% of the time.

Germline assignment: CDR1 SGHDT and CDR2 YYEEEE. V was trimmed by 4 bases and J by 2 bases, leaving 12 bases between them. The CDR3 is made up of 14 amino acids. Researchers ran the PCR with 60 Vbeta and 13 Jbeta primers. The data were produced by immunoSEQ multiplex PCR, yet TCRdb's version contains in-frame clones alone and is incomplete. The sample includes just over 150,000 clones, 84% seen only once; the top ten take nearly 6.5%. These donors, healthy bone marrow donors, were studied. This clone came up a few times. No antigen is known for it. The gene calls are TRBV5-6 and TRBJ1-2; a weak D match, TRBD1 (6 bases). This receptor was taken from a middle-aged man in good health and CMV-seropositive. The sequenced material came from PBMCs. The CDR3 protein is CASSLGTRNYGYTF. CDR3 DNA: TGTGCCAGCAGCCTCGGGACAAGGAACTATGGCTACACCTTC.